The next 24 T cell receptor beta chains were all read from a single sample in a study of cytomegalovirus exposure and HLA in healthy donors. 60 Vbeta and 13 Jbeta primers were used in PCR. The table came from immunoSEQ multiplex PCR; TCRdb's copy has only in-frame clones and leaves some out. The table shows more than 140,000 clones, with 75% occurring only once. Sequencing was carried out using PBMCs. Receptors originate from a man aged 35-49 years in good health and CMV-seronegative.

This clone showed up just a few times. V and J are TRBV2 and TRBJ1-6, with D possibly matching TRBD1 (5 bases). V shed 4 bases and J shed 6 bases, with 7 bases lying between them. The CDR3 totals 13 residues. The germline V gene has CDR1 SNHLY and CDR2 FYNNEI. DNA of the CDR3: TGTGCCAGCAGTGGGGGGGTTAATTCACCCCTCCACTTT. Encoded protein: CASSGGVNSPLHF. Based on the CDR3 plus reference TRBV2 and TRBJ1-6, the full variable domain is EPEVTQTPSHQVTQMGQEVILRCVPISNHLYFYWYRQILGQKVEFLVSFYNNEISEKSEIFDDQFSVERPDGSNFTLKIRSTKLEDSAMYFCASSGGVNSPLHFGNGTRLTVT.

The chain's CDR3 is CASSQEGQGAGQPQHF. The CDR3 DNA sequence: TGTGCCAGCAGCCAGGAGGGACAGGGGGCCGGTCAGCCCCAGCATTTT. The rearrangement joins TRBV7-9 to TRBJ1-5; 12 positions match TRBD1. This CDR3 has 16 amino acids. Germline CDR1 SEHNR, CDR2 FQNEAQ (reference sequence). Trimming cost V 5 bases and J 6 bases; bases outside gene matches: 8. Full variable domain (outside the CDR3, taken from reference TRBV7-9 and TRBJ1-5): DTGVSQNPRHKITKRGQNVTFRCDPISEHNRLYWYRQTLGQGPEFLTYFQNEAQLEKSRLLSDRFSAERPKGSFSTLEIQRTEQGDSAMYLCASSQEGQGAGQPQHFGDGTRLSIL.

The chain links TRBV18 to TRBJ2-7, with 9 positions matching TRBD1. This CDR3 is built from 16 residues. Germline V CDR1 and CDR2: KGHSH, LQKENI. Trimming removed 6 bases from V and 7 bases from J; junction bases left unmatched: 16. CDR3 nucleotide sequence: TGTGCCAGCTCGGACACAGGGGGCGTCCTCCTTTGGGAGCAGTACTTC. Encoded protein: CASSDTGGVLLWEQYF.

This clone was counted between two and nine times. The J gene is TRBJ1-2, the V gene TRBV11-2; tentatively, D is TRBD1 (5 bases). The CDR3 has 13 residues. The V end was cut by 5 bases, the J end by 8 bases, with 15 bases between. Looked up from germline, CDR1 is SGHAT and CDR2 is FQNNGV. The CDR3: CASSPGLGVGYTF. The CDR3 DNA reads TGTGCCAGCAGCCCGGGCCTAGGGGTCGGCTACACCTTC.

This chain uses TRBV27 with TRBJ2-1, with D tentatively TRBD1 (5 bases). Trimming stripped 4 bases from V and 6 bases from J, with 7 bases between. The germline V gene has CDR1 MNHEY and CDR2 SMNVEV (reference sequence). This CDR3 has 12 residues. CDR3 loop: CASSSGFNEQFF. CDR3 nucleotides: TGTGCCAGCAGTTCAGGGTTCAATGAGCAGTTCTTC.

CDR3 residues: CASSYRTGGVEAFF. The CDR3 DNA is TGTGCCAGCAGTTACAGGACAGGGGGCGTTGAAGCTTTCTTT. The chain is built from TRBV6-6 and TRBJ1-1; 11 bases are a match to TRBD1. The germline V gene encodes CDR1 MNHNY and CDR2 SVGAGI (reference sequence). The trim removed 2 bases at V and 7 bases at J, leaving 3 bases unmatched. The CDR3 is 14 residues long.

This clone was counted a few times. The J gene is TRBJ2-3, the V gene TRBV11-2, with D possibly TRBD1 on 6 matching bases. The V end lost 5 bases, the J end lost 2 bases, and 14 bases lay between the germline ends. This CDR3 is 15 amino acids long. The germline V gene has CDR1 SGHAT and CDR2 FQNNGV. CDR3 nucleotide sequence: TGTGCCAGCAGCCTAACACAGGGACACACAGATACGCAGTATTTT. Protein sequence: CASSLTQGHTDTQYF. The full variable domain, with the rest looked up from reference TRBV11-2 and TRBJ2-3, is EAGVAQSPRYKIIEKRQSVAFWCNPISGHATLYWYQQILGQGPKLLIQFQNNGVVDDSQLPKDRFSAERLKGVDSTLKIQPAKLEDSAVYLCASSLTQGHTDTQYFGPGTRLTVL.

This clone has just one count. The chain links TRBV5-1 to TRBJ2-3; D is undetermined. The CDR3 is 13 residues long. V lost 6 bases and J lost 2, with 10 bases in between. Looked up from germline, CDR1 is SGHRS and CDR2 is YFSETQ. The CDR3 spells CASKSRDTDTQYF. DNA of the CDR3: TGCGCCAGCAAATCCCGAGACACAGATACGCAGTATTTT.

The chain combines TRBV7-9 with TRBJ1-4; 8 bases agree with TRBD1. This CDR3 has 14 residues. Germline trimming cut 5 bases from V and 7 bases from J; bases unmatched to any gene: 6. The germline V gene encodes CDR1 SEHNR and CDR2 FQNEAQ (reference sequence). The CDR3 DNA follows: TGTGCCAGCAGCACTACAGGGGGGGCTGAAAAACTGTTTTTT. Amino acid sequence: CASSTTGGAEKLFF.

CDR3 nucleotide sequence: TGTGCCAGCAGTCCAGACAGGGGGATGGCCGATACGCAGTATTTT. It translates to CASSPDRGMADTQYF. This chain joins TRBV7-3 and TRBJ2-3, with TRBD1 matching over 9 bases. The V segment lost 6 bases and the J segment 6 bases; nucleotides outside the gene matches: 10. The CDR3 spans 15 residues. Germline V lookup: CDR1 SGHTA, CDR2 FQGTGA.

CDR3 region: CASSQAWGAEAFF. DNA for the CDR3: TGTGCCAGCAGCCAAGCCTGGGGGGCTGAAGCTTTCTTT. The chain joins TRBV5-6 to TRBJ1-1; D possibly corresponds to TRBD1 (5 bases). This CDR3 has 13 residues. V lost 4 bases, J lost 6 bases, and 13 bases lay in between. Germline CDR1 SGHDT, CDR2 YYEEEE.

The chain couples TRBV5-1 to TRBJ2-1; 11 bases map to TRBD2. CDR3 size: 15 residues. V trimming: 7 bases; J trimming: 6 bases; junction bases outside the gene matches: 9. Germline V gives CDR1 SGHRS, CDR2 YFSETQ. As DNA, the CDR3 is TGCGCCAGCGGAACCTCTAGCGGGGGGCCCAATGAGCAGTTCTTC. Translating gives CASGTSSGGPNEQFF.

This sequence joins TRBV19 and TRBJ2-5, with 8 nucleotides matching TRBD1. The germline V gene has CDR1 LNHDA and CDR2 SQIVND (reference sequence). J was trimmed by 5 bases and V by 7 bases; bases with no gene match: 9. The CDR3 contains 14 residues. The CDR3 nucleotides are TGTGCCAGTAAGGGGACAGGAGCCTGGGAGACCCAGTACTTC. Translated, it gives CASKGTGAWETQYF.

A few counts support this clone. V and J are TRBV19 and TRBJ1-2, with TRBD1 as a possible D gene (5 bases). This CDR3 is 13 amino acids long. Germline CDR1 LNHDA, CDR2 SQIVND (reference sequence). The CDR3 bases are TGTGCAACGCCGGGACTGGGGGGAAATGGCTACACCTTC. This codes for CATPGLGGNGYTF.

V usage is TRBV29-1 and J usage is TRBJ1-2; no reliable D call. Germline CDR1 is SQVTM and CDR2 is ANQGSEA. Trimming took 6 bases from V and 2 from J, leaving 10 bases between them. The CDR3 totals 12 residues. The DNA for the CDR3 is TGCAGCGTCTCACACCAAAACTATGGCTACACCTTC. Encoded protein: CSVSHQNYGYTF. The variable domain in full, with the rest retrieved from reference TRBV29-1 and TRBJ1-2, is SAVISQKPSRDICQRGTSLTIQCQVDSQVTMMFWYRQQPGQSLTLIATANQGSEATYESGFVIDKFPISRPNLTFSTLTVSNMSPEDSSIYLCSVSHQNYGYTFGSGTRLTVV.

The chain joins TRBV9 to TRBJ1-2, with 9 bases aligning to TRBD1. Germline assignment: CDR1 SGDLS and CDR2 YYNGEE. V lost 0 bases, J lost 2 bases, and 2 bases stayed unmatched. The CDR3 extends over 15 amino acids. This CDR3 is CASSVGGTGNYGYTF. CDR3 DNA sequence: TGTGCCAGCAGCGTAGGAGGGACAGGGAACTATGGCTACACCTTC.

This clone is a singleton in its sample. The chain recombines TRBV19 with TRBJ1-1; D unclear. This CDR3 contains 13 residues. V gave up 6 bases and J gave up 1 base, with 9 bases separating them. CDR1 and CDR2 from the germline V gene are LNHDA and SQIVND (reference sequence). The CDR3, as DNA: TGTGCCAGTAGGATCACGGGGAACACTGAAGCTTTCTTT. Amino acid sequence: CASRITGNTEAFF.

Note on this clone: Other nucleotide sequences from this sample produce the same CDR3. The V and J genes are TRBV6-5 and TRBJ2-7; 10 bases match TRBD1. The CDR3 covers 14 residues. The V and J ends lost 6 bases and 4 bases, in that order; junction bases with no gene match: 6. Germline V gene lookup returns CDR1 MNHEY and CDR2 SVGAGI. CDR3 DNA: TGTGCCAGCAGCCGCGGACAGGGGGGGTACGAGCAGTACTTC. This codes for CASSRGQGGYEQYF.

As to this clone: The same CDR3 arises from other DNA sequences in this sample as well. In DNA, the CDR3 is TGTGCCAGCAGCTTAGGAAGCTGGGGGGAAGAGACCCAGTACTTC. This sequence encodes CASSLGSWGEETQYF. This rearrangement joins TRBV7-2 to TRBJ2-5; D is possibly TRBD2 (6 bases). CDR3 size: 15 residues. Trimming removed 1 base from V and 3 bases from J, with 12 bases in between. Germline assignment: CDR1 SGHTA and CDR2 FQGNSA. Filled out from reference TRBV7-2 and TRBJ2-5, the complete variable domain reads GAGVSQSPSNKVTEKGKDVELRCDPISGHTALYWYRQSLGQGLEFLIYFQGNSAPDKSGLPSDRFSAERTGGSVSTLTIQRTQQEDSAVYLCASSLGSWGEETQYFGPGTRLLVL.

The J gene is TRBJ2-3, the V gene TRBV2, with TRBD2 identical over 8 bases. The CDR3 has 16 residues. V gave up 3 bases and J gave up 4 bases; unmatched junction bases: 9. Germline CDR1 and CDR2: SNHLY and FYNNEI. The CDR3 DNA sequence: TGTGCCAGCAGTGATTATGGCGGGGGGCTCGCAGATACGCAGTATTTT. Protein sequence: CASSDYGGGLADTQYF. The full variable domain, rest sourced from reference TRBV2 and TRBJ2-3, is EPEVTQTPSHQVTQMGQEVILRCVPISNHLYFYWYRQILGQKVEFLVSFYNNEISEKSEIFDDQFSVERPDGSNFTLKIRSTKLEDSAMYFCASSDYGGGLADTQYFGPGTRLTVL.

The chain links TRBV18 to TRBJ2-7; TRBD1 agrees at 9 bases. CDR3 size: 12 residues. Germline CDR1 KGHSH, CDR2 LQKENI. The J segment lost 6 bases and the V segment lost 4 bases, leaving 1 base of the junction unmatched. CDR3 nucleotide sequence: TGTGCCAGCTCACTGGACAGGGGCGAGCAGTACTTC. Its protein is CASSLDRGEQYF.

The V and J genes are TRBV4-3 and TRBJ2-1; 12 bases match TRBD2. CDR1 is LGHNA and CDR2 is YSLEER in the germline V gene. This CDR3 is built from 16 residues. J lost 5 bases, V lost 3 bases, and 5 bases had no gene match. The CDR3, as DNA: TGCGCCAGCAGCCACCAGCTAGCGGGGGGGGACAATGAGCAGTTCTTC. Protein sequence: CASSHQLAGGDNEQFF.

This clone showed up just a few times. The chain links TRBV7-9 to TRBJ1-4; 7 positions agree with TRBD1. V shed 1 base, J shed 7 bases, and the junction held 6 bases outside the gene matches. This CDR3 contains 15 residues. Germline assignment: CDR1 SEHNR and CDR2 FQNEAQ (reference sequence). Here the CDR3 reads CASSLETGLSEKLFF. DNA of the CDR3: TGTGCCAGCAGCTTAGAGACAGGGTTGTCTGAAAAACTGTTTTTT.

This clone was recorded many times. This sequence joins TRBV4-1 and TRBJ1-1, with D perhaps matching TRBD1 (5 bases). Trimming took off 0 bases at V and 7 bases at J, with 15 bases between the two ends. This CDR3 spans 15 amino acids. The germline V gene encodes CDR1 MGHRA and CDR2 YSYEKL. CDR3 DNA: TGCGCCAGCAGCCAAGATCGCGGGGGACTCTATGAAGCTTTCTTT. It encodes CASSQDRGGLYEAFF.